The entry below gives a single T cell receptor (beta chain) sequence along with its context. The target of this receptor is not known. No base quality information exists; no much larger clone differs at one position. Ophthalmopathy patients had moderately to severely active disease, Clinical Activity Score of at least 3, NOSPECS grade of at least 4, and disease duration under 3 months. Patients were excluded if they had other autoimmune diseases, uncontrolled infections, pregnancy or lactation. Clinical symptoms, serum thyroxine, TRAb, thyroid ultrasound and orbital computed tomography formed the basis of the diagnosis. Using Ficoll-Paque density gradient centrifugation, PBMCs were isolated from about 9.4 ml of fresh peripheral blood. Total RNA was extracted with Trizol reagent and quality-checked on an Agilent 2100 Bioanalyzer. This specimen comes from a study of Graves' ophthalmopathy and Graves' hyperthyroidism (dated by TCRdb to 2016 to 2018). Looking at the study overall: Peripheral blood was collected at initial diagnosis, prior to any treatment. In total, 135 blood samples were TCR-sequenced: fewer than 50 ophthalmopathy, under 80 hyperthyroidism and about 17 hyperthyroidism-to-ophthalmopathy patients. In five or six hyperthyroidism patients, the T-cell repertoire of thyroid tissue was compared with the T-cell repertoire of blood. Following sampling, methimazole starting at 30 mg daily was administered to hyperthyroidism patients, and high-dose intravenous methylprednisolone was administered to ophthalmopathy patients. The 100 or so discovery patients were divided at random into training and test sets in a 7:3 ratio. To explore V-J signatures that separate ophthalmopathy from hyperthyroidism, a discovery set of around 97 patients was enrolled, consisting of approximately 45 with ophthalmopathy and fewer than 60 with stable hyperthyroidism. An independent validation cohort comprised some 18 hyperthyroidism patients and 15 to 17 patients who later progressed from hyperthyroidism to ophthalmopathy. The study used TCR beta repertoire signatures to distinguish Graves' ophthalmopathy from Graves' hyperthyroidism and to predict progression to ophthalmopathy.

Germline trimming amounts to 6 bases on V and 4 bases on J, with 7 as the count of junction bases outside the gene matches. Taken from the germline V gene (reference sequence), the CDR1 and CDR2 loops are MNHEY and SMNVEV. From its cysteine to its phenylalanine, the CDR3 spans 15 amino acids. The entry retains the CDR3 DNA only, 45 bases that are in frame from base 1. General findings and caveats noted by the study authors: Ophthalmopathy was separated from stable hyperthyroidism by the 13-signature model with about 85% sensitivity and just under 84% specificity in cross-validation and with 80%/75% in the test set. Among expanded thyroid clonotypes with frequency above 0.001, most also showed up in blood, which suggests that blood repertoires may reflect the thyroid immune response. No statistical method was used to set the sample size in advance, and the investigators knew which group each participant was assigned to. In validation, the model predicted ophthalmopathy progression with nearly 71% sensitivity and roughly 72% specificity; some 13 predicted patients were CT-confirmed with GO in a median of around 6.5 months.

TCR beta CDR3 regions were amplified from RNA transcripts for repertoire sequencing. The first round of RT-PCR was done with HTBI primers and the Qiagen OneStep RT-PCR kit, and was followed by a second round of multiplex PCR, then size selection and purification. Libraries were sequenced paired-end with 100 bp reads on an Illumina HiSeq2000. The authors processed their data as follows. SOAPnuke was used to process the reads, removing any read that contained adapters or uncalled bases, had a mean Phred below 15, or lacked an exact match to the constant primer or identifier. High-quality paired reads were merged with COPE v1.2.5. Each unique nucleotide sequence was treated as a clonotype, and MiTCR v1.1 was used to align the clonotypes to the IMGT TRB V, D and J references. The analysis was limited to V-J combinations with a frequency above 0.0001, which together covered 99.2% of repertoires. For each V-J combination, a TCR clonal expansion and chaos score was defined as the ratio of F50 clonal expansion to chaos observed in the TCRdist matrix. Welch's t-statistics and random forest were used to reduce features to 10 to 15 V-J combinations, which were fed into a naive Bayes classifier. Thyroid-blood repertoire similarity was quantified with the Morisita-Horn index. TCRdb ran its own pipeline on the public reads, namely fastp trimming at Q25 and MiXCR clone calling, and kept in-frame beta chains. All rows with the same CDR3 protein become a single entry with the most common DNA and genes. These V and J calls derive from TCRdb rather than the authors' analysis. For this sample there are some 520,000 distinct CDR3 sequences; about an eighth appear just once. The ten top clones hold about a tenth of the sample.

The specimen sequenced was blood. This TCR was sampled from a woman aged 25 to 39 with Graves' ophthalmopathy. Donor details come from another sample of the same person, matched by shared clones. The sequence joins TRBV27 to TRBJ2-2, with TRBD1 identical over 8 junction bases. The DNA is TGTGCCAGCAGCGGACAGGGACGTTCCACCGGGGAGCTGTTTTTT. It translates to CASSGQGRSTGELFF.